This is a list of T cell receptor beta chains from one sample in a study of cytomegalovirus exposure and HLA in healthy donors. The assay was immunoSEQ multiplex PCR, and TCRdb's table has in-frame clones only and misses some. The table gives roughly 84,000 clones; the top ten clones make up 0.58% of it. Material: PBMCs. The receptors stem from a man aged 45-65 years in good health and CMV-seronegative. Each CDR3 is given with its conserved first and last residue. D genes are given only for firm matches.

v_call,j_call,d_call,cdr3_nt,cdr3_aa
TRBV28,TRBJ2-7,TRBD2,TGTGCCAGCAGTTCACCCCCGGGGGGAGGGTTCCGCTACTTC,CASSSPPGGGFRYF
TRBV5-1,TRBJ2-5,.,TGCGCCAGCAGCAATAGCGGCCAAGAGACCCAGTACTTC,CASSNSGQETQYF
TRBV6-5,TRBJ1-2,.,TGTGCCAGCACCCGTGAGGGCACTCGGCTATCTGGCTACACCTTC,CASTREGTRLSGYTF
TRBV5-4,TRBJ1-1,.,TGTGCCAGCAGCGACACCGGGGGATCTTTCTTT,CASSDTGGSFF
TRBV7-2,TRBJ2-3,.,TGTGCCAGCAGCTTAGACGTCCGGGAAGATACGCAGTATTTT,CASSLDVREDTQYF
TRBV7-2,TRBJ1-5,.,TGTGCCAGCAGCTGGACAGAGAATCAGCCCCAGCATTTT,CASSWTENQPQHF
TRBV6-6,TRBJ1-1,.,TGTGCCAGCAGTACCCTTGGACAGAGTGAAGCTTTCTTT,CASSTLGQSEAFF
TRBV6-6,TRBJ1-1,.,TGTGCCAGCAGCCCACAGGATTATACTGAAGCTTTCTTT,CASSPQDYTEAFF
TRBV10-1,TRBJ2-3,.,TGCGCCAGCAGTGAGCAACCGGTGGCAGATACGCAGTATTTT,CASSEQPVADTQYF
TRBV5-1,TRBJ2-7,TRBD1,TGCGCCAGCAGCACAGACAGGGGCCCTGGTGAGCAGTACTTC,CASSTDRGPGEQYF